The T cell receptor beta chain described here comes from a study of T cell responses to AZD1222 COVID-19 vaccine (dated by TCRdb to the early 2020s). With regard to the full study: TCR sequencing covered more than 230 trial participants: 200 to 210 given two doses of AZD1222 and approximately 26 given two doses of MenACWY control vaccine. Enrollment into the trials was organized by age into subgroups of 18-55, 56-69 and 70-plus years, and those subgroups contained approximately 160, 26 and 62 TCR-sequenced participants, respectively. The paper's findings and limits, for the study overall: Vaccine-associated CD4 TCRs spanned the whole spike protein, with dominant responses in regions 160-218 and 743-854. Only five or six AZD1222 recipients were SARS-CoV-2 seropositive at baseline, limiting conclusions about previously exposed vaccinees. After two AZD1222 doses, both the breadth and the depth of spike-specific TCRs were significantly higher than at day 0 and than in MenACWY recipients. No day 14 peak-response samples were available, so repertoires were characterized only after the peak T cell response. In the small 56-69-year group, the increase in depth fell short of significance, most likely because of low power. Most participants were white British and females outnumbered males, and the authors suggested that clonal diversity may have been underestimated. Nearly half of unique spike-specific TCRs reportedly recognized epitopes outside regions mutated in the B.1.351 and B.1.1.7 variants.

Comments on this clone: The antigen it recognizes is unknown. Nothing much larger sits one base from this clone, and base qualities are not available.

The time point label corresponds to: about 28 days (+/-7) after the second vaccine dose. AZD1222 recipients given second doses at about 4 weeks or at about 12 weeks were pooled, since spike-specific TCR depth and breadth were not found to differ between the two schedules. Vaccinee samples were obtained from the UK trials COV001 and COV002, which included a single-blind randomized controlled phase 2/3 trial of AZD1222 (ChAdOx1 nCoV-19) in healthy adults. For TCRbeta chain sequencing, PBMC samples were collected from trial participants at day 0 and at day 28 after the second dose. The CDR3 regions of human TCRbeta chains were subjected to immunosequencing. In the original analysis: Repertoire TCRs were checked for matches against a reference library of SARS-CoV-2-specific TCRs that had been generated using the MIRA antigen-specificity platform. Breadth was defined as the fraction of unique TCRs that were SARS-CoV-2-associated. Depth was defined as the fraction of total T cells that were SARS-CoV-2-associated. Using the MIRA data, each spike-specific TCR was mapped to the spike region that the TCR reacts to and placed in a CD4 or CD8 class. Log10-transformed breadth and depth values were compared by one-way ANOVA with Sidak's multiple comparisons tests. The immuneACCESS repertoire file appears here via TCRdb, limited to in-frame rearrangements. These files lack a portion of the clones; in checked studies, under half of the deficit traces to unresolved V genes, and the cause of the others is not known. Clonal size and the V and J genes are those of that table, whereas D and trimming came from the DNA. This sample lists some 150,000 clones; around 87% were detected once. The ten largest clones represent about a tenth of the sample.

The sample here was peripheral blood, taken 28 days after the second AZD1222 dose. This clonotype was sampled from an adult who received the AZD1222 COVID-19 vaccine.

The DNA is as follows: TGTGCCAGCAGTTATATGGGGGTTAACACTGAAGCTTTCTTT. Its protein product is CASSYMGVNTEAFF. The rearrangement joined TRBV6-2 or TRBV6-3 to TRBJ1-1; the D gene is possibly TRBD1, with 5 bases matching. Including the terminal cysteine and phenylalanine, the CDR3 comprises 14 residues. Only CDR3 DNA is held: 42 bases, read in frame from base 1. The V end loses 3 bases and the J end loses 2 bases, and a stretch of 10 bases separates them. Looking up the germline V gene yields CDR1 MNHEY and CDR2 SVGEGT.